The 15 T cell receptor beta chains presented below share a single source sample, sequenced in a study of blood T cells in healthy people across ages. Using a J-beta primer mix together with a sample-barcoded 5' primer, a second PCR was run for 7 to 11 cycles. TCRdb reprocessed the 5' RACE reads with MiXCR, giving one entry per CDR3 protein. Of nearly 800,000 distinct CDR3 sequences in the sample, 25% are singletons; the top ten hold approximately 4%. In addition, the sample was reused for a study of T cells of mothers and their children.

Source material: blood. These receptors originate from a boy aged 5-17 years in good health.

The chain carries TRBV27 and TRBJ2-3; D is ambiguous. In germline, CDR1 is MNHEY, CDR2 SMNVEV (reference sequence). The V end lost 3 bases, the J end lost 4 bases, and 5 bases lay between the germline ends. This CDR3 has 12 amino acids. The CDR3 here is CASSFDPDTQYF. In nucleotides, the CDR3 is TGTGCCAGCAGTTTTGACCCAGATACGCAGTATTTT.

This clonotype occurred a few times. The germline gene is not matched at one end of the junction; a read error may be the cause. The rearrangement links TRBV28 to TRBJ2-5; TRBD2 is a possible D gene (7 bases). Looked up from germline, CDR1 is MDHEN and CDR2 is SYDVKM. The CDR3 totals 15 residues. CDR3 region: CANSSPLGGGETQYF. The DNA for the CDR3 is TGTGCCAACAGTTCCCCACTAGGGGGGGGAGAGACCCAGTACTTC. The full variable domain, completed using reference TRBV28 and TRBJ2-5, is DVKVTQSSRYLVKRTGEKVFLECVQDMDHENMFWYRQDPGLGLRLIYFSYDVKMKEKGDIPEGYSVSREKKERFSLILESASTNQTSMYLCANSSPLGGGETQYFGPGTRLLVL.

The rearrangement joins TRBV15 to TRBJ1-5; D uncertain. Germline lookup yields CDR1 LNHNV and CDR2 YYDKDF (reference sequence). V was clipped by 4 bases and J by 1 base, with 14 bases between them. This CDR3 comprises 16 residues. CDR3 nucleotide sequence: TGTGCCACCAGCACGCGCCTCGGAGGAAGCAATCAGCCCCAGCATTTT. Amino acids: CATSTRLGGSNQPQHF.

The chain joins TRBV7-6 to TRBJ1-2; D is possibly TRBD1 (6 bases). CDR3 length: 13 amino acids. The V and J ends lost 1 base and 8 bases respectively, with 11 bases between them. In germline, CDR1 is SGHVS, CDR2 FNYEAQ. The CDR3 DNA reads as TGTGCCAGCAGCTTAGGGGGGGCGGTCGGCTACACCTTC. Translating it yields CASSLGGAVGYTF.

This clonotype was found once. The genes are TRBV28 and TRBJ2-7; D possibly corresponds to TRBD2 (6 bases). This CDR3 region has 15 residues. The germline CDR1 and CDR2 sequences are MDHEN and SYDVKM. Trimming removed 6 bases from V and 4 bases from J, with 19 bases in between. DNA of the CDR3: TGTGCCAGCAGGCCAGAAGGCGGGGCTTCGTACGAGCAGTACTTC. Translated, it gives CASRPEGGASYEQYF.

V is TRBV29-1 and J is TRBJ2-3; D is undetermined. V was pared by 1 base and J by 0 bases, with 8 bases between. CDR3 size: 14 residues. Germline V gives CDR1 SQVTM, CDR2 ANQGSEA. The CDR3 DNA sequence: TGCAGCGTTGAAGGCAGCGAGAGCACAGATACGCAGTATTTT. Translation: CSVEGSESTDTQYF.

The sample holds a few counts of this clonotype. The gene calls are TRBV7-8 and TRBJ1-5; 9 bases are a match to TRBD1. V was clipped by 5 bases and J by 4 bases; unmatched bases: 6. The germline gives CDR1 SGHVS, CDR2 FQNEAQ. This CDR3 region has 15 residues. This CDR3 reads CASSRGQGLNQPQHF. CDR3 DNA: TGTGCCAGCAGCAGGGGACAGGGCCTGAATCAGCCCCAGCATTTT.

The V and J genes are TRBV3-1 and TRBJ2-7, with 14 bases that match TRBD2. CDR1 is LGHDT and CDR2 is YNNKEL in the germline V gene (reference sequence). V lost 3 bases to trimming and J lost 4 bases; unmatched junction nucleotides: 5. This CDR3 comprises 16 residues. In DNA form, the CDR3 reads TGTGCCAGCAGCCACCGACTAGCGGGGGGGCCTTACGAGCAGTACTTC. Translating it yields CASSHRLAGGPYEQYF.

In this sample, this clonotype turned up a few times. The rearrangement joins TRBV7-9 to TRBJ1-3; D is unclear. The ends were cut back, 0 bases at V and 1 base at J, with 7 bases in the middle. The germline gives CDR1 SEHNR, CDR2 FQNEAQ (reference sequence). The CDR3 contains 15 residues. In DNA form, the CDR3 reads TGTGCCAGCAGCTTAGCCGGCAGTTCTGGAAACACCATATATTTT. It is translated as CASSLAGSSGNTIYF.

V and J are TRBV6-2 or TRBV6-3 and TRBJ1-5; D uncertain. The CDR3 is made up of 16 amino acids. Germline V gives CDR1 MNHEY, CDR2 SVGEGT. V lost 0 bases and J 2 bases, leaving 11 bases between the germline ends. DNA of the CDR3: TGTGCCAGCAGTTACTCTCCGGGTGGAGGCAATCAGCCCCAGCATTTT. This gives the protein CASSYSPGGGNQPQHF.

The chain carries TRBV29-1 and TRBJ1-1; 9 nucleotides agree with TRBD1. The trim removed 7 bases at V and 3 bases at J, leaving 3 bases unmatched. The CDR3 totals 12 residues. The germline gives CDR1 SQVTM, CDR2 ANQGSEA. The DNA of the CDR3 is TGCAGCGGGGACAGGGTAGACACTGAAGCTTTCTTT. It codes for CSGDRVDTEAFF.

This chain links TRBV12-3 or TRBV12-4 with TRBJ1-5; possibly TRBD1 for D (6 bases). This CDR3 region has 15 residues. V lost 8 bases to trimming and J lost 5 bases, with 19 bases between them. Here the CDR3 reads CASAEGGLGDQPQHF. The CDR3 DNA sequence: TGTGCCAGCGCCGAGGGGGGGCTCGGGGATCAGCCCCAGCATTTT.

V gene TRBV29-1 combines with J gene TRBJ1-1; D possibly corresponds to TRBD1 (6 bases). Germline V lookup: CDR1 SQVTM, CDR2 ANQGSEA. V dropped 7 bases and J dropped 5 bases, with 14 bases sitting between them. The CDR3 consists of 12 residues. The CDR3 DNA reads as TGCAGCGCTCACAGGGTGGGGACTGAAGCTTTCTTT. Its translation: CSAHRVGTEAFF.

V gene TRBV12-3 or TRBV12-4 combines with J gene TRBJ2-5; a possible D gene is TRBD2 (7 bases). The end of the DNA aligns better with TRBJ2-1, so the J call may be wrong. The CDR3 is 14 residues long. The CDR3 is CASSPGRGGNEQFF. The CDR3 DNA follows: TGTGCCAGCAGTCCGGGTAGGGGGGGGAACGAGCAGTTCTTC.

The V and J genes are TRBV7-9 and TRBJ1-3; no firm D call. The CDR3 has 18 amino acids. V was shortened by 2 bases and J by 0 bases, with 17 bases between the two germline ends. CDR1 SEHNR and CDR2 FQNEAQ come from the germline V gene (reference sequence). Written as DNA, the CDR3 is TGTGCCAGCAGCTTACTAGCCGTGGCACAACGCTCTGGAAACACCATATATTTT. Amino acid sequence: CASSLLAVAQRSGNTIYF.